What follows is one T cell receptor (beta chain) and its context. What antigen it recognizes has not been identified. Base qualities are not provided; no much larger clone lies one nucleotide away. The entry originates in a study of blood T cell repertoires in COVID-19 (dated by TCRdb to the early 2020s). Study-wide context: Collaborator samples came from the United States, Italy and Spain and covered acute and convalescent phases of COVID-19. The prospective study material was composed of cDNA or gDNA derived from T cells, B-cell-depleted T cells, or PBMCs. The dataset comprised deeply sampled blood TCRbeta repertoires from subjects exposed to, actively infected with, or recovered from COVID-19. The repertoires were made available in a free public database intended to serve as a resource for research on the immune response to SARS-CoV-2. Samples were obtained from the ongoing ImmuneRACE study (first 160 participants) and from over 1,000 subjects provided by 6 global collaborators. Sample metadata almost always included a de-identified subject ID, COVID-19 status, age in years and sex. HLA class I and class II types, where available, came from metadata supplied by the sample provider rather than from assay-based typing. The paper's findings and limits, for the study overall: The amount of clinical and demographic metadata varied by source and participant and was provided uncurated.

TCRbeta CDR3 regions were amplified from genomic DNA using the immunoSEQ Assay, a bias-controlled multiplex PCR. The paper's data handling went like this. The number of nucleated cells in each sample was estimated by amplification of reference gene primers within the assay. Sequence reads were collapsed and filtered to measure the absolute abundance of every unique TCRbeta CDR3 rearrangement. For each sample, productive Simpson clonality was calculated as the square root of Simpson's diversity index across productive rearrangements. TCRdb holds this immuneACCESS table with in-frame rearrangements only. Some clones are missing; in checked studies, unresolved V genes explain under half, and the rest has no known cause. Clone size and V and J calls were adopted from that table, with D and trimming inferred from the DNA. Recorded for this sample are 40,000 to 55,000 clones; about four fifths of them occurred a single time. The top ten clonotypes cover 4.4% of the sample.

Each collaborating institution followed its own protocols to collect whole blood in K2EDTA tubes. For TCRbeta analysis, collaborators shipped samples as frozen whole blood, isolated PBMCs, or DNA extracted from either of those sample types. Sequences were obtained from peripheral blood. This sequence originates from a man aged 45-65 years with active COVID-19.

The nucleotide sequence reads as follows: TGTGCCAGCAGGGTAGATACGGGTATCGTTCAGCCCCAGCATTTT. It encodes CASRVDTGIVQPQHF. Rearrangement joined TRBV2 to TRBJ1-5; a confident D gene designation cannot be given. The CDR3 covers 15 residues, taking in both the cysteine and the phenylalanine. Just CDR3 DNA is preserved here, 45 bases in frame from base 1. In the germline V gene, CDR1 corresponds to SNHLY and CDR2 to FYNNEI. V loses 6 bases, J loses 6 bases, and the germline ends lie 18 bases apart.